A single sample is the source of the 14 T cell receptor beta chains below, sequenced in a study of human T cells and chemical hapten exposure. Each CDR3 protein gets one entry after TCRdb re-called the RACE reads with MiXCR. There are approximately 340,000 distinct CDR3 sequences in the sample; approximately 6.3% occur only once, and 7% to 10% lies in the top ten. Time point of the sample: patch test 1, 2 weeks after DPC sensitization. Treatment described: therapeutic diphenylcyclopropenone sensitization with weekly scalp DPC. The input for sequencing was whole blood, taken in connection with sensitization to the hapten diphenylcyclopropenone (DPC). These receptors originate from a woman aged 18 to 35 with alopecia areata. Some clones in this sample may be carry-over from other donors' samples.

This clonotype was counted between two and nine times. The chain joins TRBV7-2 to TRBJ1-2; possibly TRBD1 for D (5 bases). Looked up from germline, CDR1 is SGHTA and CDR2 is FQGNSA. The CDR3 spans 15 residues. Trimming pared 8 bases from V and 5 bases from J, leaving 21 bases between. The CDR3 is CASRGRVVSMYGYTF. The DNA for the CDR3 is TGTGCCAGCCGGGGCAGGGTTGTATCTATGTATGGCTACACCTTC.

The chain recombines TRBV20-1 with TRBJ2-7; the match to TRBD1 covers 7 bases. Germline V lookup: CDR1 DFQATT, CDR2 SNEGSKA (reference sequence). The CDR3 sequence is 15 residues long. Trimming at V came to 0 bases and at J to 4 bases, leaving 9 bases not matched to a gene. DNA for the CDR3: TGCAGTGCTAGAGATATGGGGACAGCCGTTTACGAGCAGTACTTC. This translates into CSARDMGTAVYEQYF.

There are a few counts of this clonotype. V and J are TRBV6-2 or TRBV6-3 and TRBJ1-4; tentative D call: TRBD1 (5 bases). This CDR3 comprises 15 residues. Germline CDR1 is MNHEY and CDR2 is SVGEGT. V gave up 6 bases and J gave up 4 bases, with 15 bases separating them. The CDR3 is CASRRSGTGNEKLFF. In DNA form, the CDR3 reads TGTGCCAGCAGGAGAAGCGGGACGGGTAATGAAAAACTGTTTTTT.

This clonotype was detected ten times or more. V gene TRBV28 combines with J gene TRBJ1-5; D remains ambiguous. The CDR3 consists of 11 residues. Trimming took off 5 bases at V and 4 bases at J, with 3 bases between the two ends. The germline V gene encodes CDR1 MDHEN and CDR2 SYDVKM. Here the CDR3 DNA reads TGTGCCAGCAGTCAGAATCAGCCCCAGCATTTT. This gives the protein CASSQNQPQHF.

The chain carries TRBV28 and TRBJ1-2; 10 bases match TRBD1. J was trimmed by 4 bases and V by 4 bases; bases with no gene match: 9. Germline CDR1 MDHEN, CDR2 SYDVKM. CDR3 size: 16 residues. This CDR3 is CASSSKDRGAVYGYTF. The CDR3 DNA reads as TGTGCCAGCAGTTCAAAGGACAGGGGGGCAGTCTATGGCTACACCTTC.

In this sample, this clonotype turned up a few times. The chain combines TRBV7-9 with TRBJ2-1, with D unclear. The CDR3 covers 12 residues. CDR1 SEHNR and CDR2 FQNEAQ come from the germline V gene (reference sequence). The ends were cut back, 5 bases at V and 7 bases at J, with 9 bases in the middle. The CDR3 spells CASSPQENEQFF. The CDR3 coding sequence is TGTGCCAGCAGCCCCCAAGAGAATGAGCAGTTCTTC.

The gene calls are TRBV5-5 and TRBJ2-1; 10 bases align to TRBD2. Germline values: CDR1 SGHKS, CDR2 YYEKEE (reference sequence). V shed 3 bases, J shed 6 bases, and the junction held 6 bases outside the gene matches. This CDR3 has 15 amino acids. The CDR3 reads CASSSTGTSVNEQFF. The CDR3 coding sequence is TGTGCCAGCAGCTCAACCGGGACTAGCGTCAATGAGCAGTTCTTC.

The genes are TRBV12-3 or TRBV12-4 and TRBJ2-3; 10 nucleotides line up with TRBD1. The CDR3 loop spans 15 amino acids. The V segment lost 6 bases and the J segment 4 bases; nucleotides outside the gene matches: 7. CDR3 sequence (DNA): TGTGCCAGCAGCCGACAGGGGGCGAGGGCAGATACGCAGTATTTT. It translates to CASSRQGARADTQYF.

This clonotype was seen ten or more times. The J gene is TRBJ1-3, the V gene TRBV7-2, with no clear D. This CDR3 contains 15 residues. Per germline, CDR1 SGHTA and CDR2 FQGNSA. V gave up 5 bases and J gave up 0 bases, with 11 bases separating them. CDR3 in DNA: TGTGCCAGCAGCGCACTTATTTACTCTGGAAACACCATATATTTT. Its translation: CASSALIYSGNTIYF.

This clonotype was observed a few times. V gene TRBV4-2 combines with J gene TRBJ1-6; TRBD1 aligns across 8 bases. The CDR3 has 16 amino acids. CDR1 is LGHNA and CDR2 is YNFKEQ in the germline V gene. Trimming took 0 bases from V and 6 from J; bases not matched to a gene: 4. CDR3 loop: CASSQDPGQGNSPLHF. CDR3 DNA sequence: TGTGCCAGCAGCCAAGATCCCGGACAGGGTAATTCACCCCTCCACTTT.

The genes are TRBV12-3 or TRBV12-4 and TRBJ1-1; D remains ambiguous. The CDR3 spans 15 residues. Trimming cost V 6 bases and J 7 bases, with 21 bases left between them. CDR3 loop: CASSSTPGRNYEAFF. In nucleotides, the CDR3 is TGTGCCAGCAGCAGCACCCCCGGCAGGAATTATGAAGCTTTCTTT.

This clonotype was picked up a small number of times. The chain uses TRBV20-1 and TRBJ2-7; D gene unclear. This CDR3 comprises 12 residues. CDR1 and CDR2 from the germline V gene are DFQATT and SNEGSKA (reference sequence). Trimming cost V 3 bases and J 9 bases, with 15 bases left between them. The CDR3 spells CSASGPELRQYF. The CDR3 DNA follows: TGCAGTGCTAGCGGACCCGAGTTAAGGCAGTACTTC.

This clonotype was seen a few times. The DNA of the CDR3 is TGTGCCAGCAGCTCCCCCCCGAACACTGAAGCTTTCTTT. This gives the protein CASSSPPNTEAFF. The chain recombines TRBV7-2 with TRBJ1-1, with no clear D. Germline V gene data show CDR1 as SGHTA and CDR2 as FQGNSA. Trimming left V 4 bases short and J 1 base short, with 7 bases between. This CDR3 is built from 13 residues.

This chain uses TRBV28 with TRBJ2-4; 8 nucleotides match TRBD1. Trimming cost V 4 bases and J 2 bases; bases outside gene matches: 7. Germline CDR1 and CDR2: MDHEN and SYDVKM. The CDR3 extends over 16 amino acids. The CDR3, as DNA: TGTGCCAGCAGTTACAGGGGGAAGGTAACCAAAAACATTCAGTACTTC. Amino acid sequence: CASSYRGKVTKNIQYF. The variable domain in full, with the rest retrieved from reference TRBV28 and TRBJ2-4, is DVKVTQSSRYLVKRTGEKVFLECVQDMDHENMFWYRQDPGLGLRLIYFSYDVKMKEKGDIPEGYSVSREKKERFSLILESASTNQTSMYLCASSYRGKVTKNIQYFGAGTRLSVL.